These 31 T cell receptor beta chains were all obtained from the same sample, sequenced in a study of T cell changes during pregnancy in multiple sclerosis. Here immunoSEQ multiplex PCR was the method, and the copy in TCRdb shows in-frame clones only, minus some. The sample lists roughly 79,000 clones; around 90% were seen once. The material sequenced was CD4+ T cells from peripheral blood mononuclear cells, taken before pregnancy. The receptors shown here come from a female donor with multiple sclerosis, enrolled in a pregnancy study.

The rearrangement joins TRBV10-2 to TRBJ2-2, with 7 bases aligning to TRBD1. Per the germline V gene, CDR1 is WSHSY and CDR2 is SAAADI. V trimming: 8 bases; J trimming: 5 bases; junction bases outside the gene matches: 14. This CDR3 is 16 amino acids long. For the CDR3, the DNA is TGCGCCAGCTCTGGGACAGCTACTCCAAGAACCGGGGAGCTGTTTTTT. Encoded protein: CASSGTATPRTGELFF.

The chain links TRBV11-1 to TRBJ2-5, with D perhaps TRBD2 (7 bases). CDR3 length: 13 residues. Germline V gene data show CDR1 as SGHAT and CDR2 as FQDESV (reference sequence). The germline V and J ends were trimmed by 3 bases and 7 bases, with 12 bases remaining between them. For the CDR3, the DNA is TGTGCCAGCAGCTTGCCTAGGGGGGGGACCCAGTACTTC. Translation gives CASSLPRGGTQYF.

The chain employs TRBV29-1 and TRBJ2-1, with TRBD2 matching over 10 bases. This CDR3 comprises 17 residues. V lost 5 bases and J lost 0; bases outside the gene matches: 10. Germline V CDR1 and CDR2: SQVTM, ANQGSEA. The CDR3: CSVSGVAGGSSYNEQFF. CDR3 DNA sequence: TGCAGCGTTTCGGGGGTAGCGGGGGGTAGCTCCTACAATGAGCAGTTCTTC.

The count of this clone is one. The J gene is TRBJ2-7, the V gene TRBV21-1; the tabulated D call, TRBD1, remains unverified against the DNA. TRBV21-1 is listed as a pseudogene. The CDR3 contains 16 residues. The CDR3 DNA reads TGTGCCAGCAGCAAAGCTCGGGACAGGGGGCTTAACGAGCAGTACTTC. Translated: CASSKARDRGLNEQYF.

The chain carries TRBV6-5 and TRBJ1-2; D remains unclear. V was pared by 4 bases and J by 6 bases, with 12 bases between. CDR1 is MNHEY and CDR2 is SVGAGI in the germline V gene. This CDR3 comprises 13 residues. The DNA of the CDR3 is TGTGCCAGCAGTTCAGTCGGGGTCCATGGCTACACCTTC. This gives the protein CASSSVGVHGYTF.

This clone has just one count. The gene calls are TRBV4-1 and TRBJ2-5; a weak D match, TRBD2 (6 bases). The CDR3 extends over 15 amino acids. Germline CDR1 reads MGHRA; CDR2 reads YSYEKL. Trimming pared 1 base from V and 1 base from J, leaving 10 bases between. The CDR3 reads CASSQGPGAQETQYF. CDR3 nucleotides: TGCGCCAGCAGCCAAGGCCCGGGAGCCCAAGAGACCCAGTACTTC.

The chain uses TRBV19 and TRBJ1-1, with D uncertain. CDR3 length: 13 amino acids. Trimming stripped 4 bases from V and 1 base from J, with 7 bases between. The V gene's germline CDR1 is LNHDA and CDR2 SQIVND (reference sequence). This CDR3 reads CASSNLGNTEAFF. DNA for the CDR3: TGTGCCAGTAGTAATCTAGGGAACACTGAAGCTTTCTTT.

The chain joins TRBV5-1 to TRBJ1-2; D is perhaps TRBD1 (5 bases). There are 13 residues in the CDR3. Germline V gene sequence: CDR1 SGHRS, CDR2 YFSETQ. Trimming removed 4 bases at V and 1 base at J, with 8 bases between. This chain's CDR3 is CASSTTDNYGYTF. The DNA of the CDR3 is TGCGCCAGCAGCACGACAGATAACTATGGCTACACCTTC. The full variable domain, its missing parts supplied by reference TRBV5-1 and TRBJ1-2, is KAGVTQTPRYLIKTRGQQVTLSCSPISGHRSVSWYQQTPGQGLQFLFEYFSETQRNKGNFPGRFSGRQFSNSRSEMNVSTLELGDSALYLCASSTTDNYGYTFGSGTRLTVV.

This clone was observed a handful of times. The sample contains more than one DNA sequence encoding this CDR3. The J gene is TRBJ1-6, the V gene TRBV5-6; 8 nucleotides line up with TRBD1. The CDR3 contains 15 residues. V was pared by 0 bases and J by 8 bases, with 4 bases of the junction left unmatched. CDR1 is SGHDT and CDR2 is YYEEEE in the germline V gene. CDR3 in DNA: TGTGCCAGCAGCTTGGTAGGGACAGGAGATTCACCCCTCCACTTT. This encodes CASSLVGTGDSPLHF.

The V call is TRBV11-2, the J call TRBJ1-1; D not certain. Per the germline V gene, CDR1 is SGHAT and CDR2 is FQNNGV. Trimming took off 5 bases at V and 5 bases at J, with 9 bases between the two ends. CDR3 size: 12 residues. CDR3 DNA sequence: TGTGCCAGCAGCAATATCGGGACTGAAGCTTTCTTT. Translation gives CASSNIGTEAFF.

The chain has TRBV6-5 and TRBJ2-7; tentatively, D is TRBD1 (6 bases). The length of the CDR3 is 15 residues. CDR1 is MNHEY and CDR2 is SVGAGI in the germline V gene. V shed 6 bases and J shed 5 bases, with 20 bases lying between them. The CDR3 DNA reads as TGTGCCAGCAGACCTAGAACTACAGGGAGCCACGAGCAGTACTTC. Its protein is CASRPRTTGSHEQYF.

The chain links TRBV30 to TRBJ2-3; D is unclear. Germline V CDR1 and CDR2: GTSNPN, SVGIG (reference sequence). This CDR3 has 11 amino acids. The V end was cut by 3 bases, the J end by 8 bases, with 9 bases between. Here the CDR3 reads CAWRSGLTQYF. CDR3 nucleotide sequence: TGTGCCTGGAGAAGTGGGCTTACGCAGTATTTT.

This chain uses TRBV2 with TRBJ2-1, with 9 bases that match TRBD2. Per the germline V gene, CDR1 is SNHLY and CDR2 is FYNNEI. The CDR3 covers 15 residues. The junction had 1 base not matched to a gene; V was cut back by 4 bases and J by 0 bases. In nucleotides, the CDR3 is TGTGCCAGCAGTGTTAGCGGGGGCTCCTACAATGAGCAGTTCTTC. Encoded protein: CASSVSGGSYNEQFF.

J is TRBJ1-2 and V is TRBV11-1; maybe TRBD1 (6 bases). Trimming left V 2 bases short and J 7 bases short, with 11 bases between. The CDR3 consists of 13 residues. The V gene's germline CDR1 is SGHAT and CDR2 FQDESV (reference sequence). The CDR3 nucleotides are TGTGCCAGCAGCTTACCCCAGGGGACTGGCTACACCTTC. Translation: CASSLPQGTGYTF.

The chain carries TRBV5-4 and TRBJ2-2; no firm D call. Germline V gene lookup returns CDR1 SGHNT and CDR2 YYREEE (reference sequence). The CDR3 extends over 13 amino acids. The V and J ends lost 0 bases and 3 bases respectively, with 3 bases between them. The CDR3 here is CASSLADTGELFF. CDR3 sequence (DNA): TGTGCCAGCAGCTTGGCGGACACCGGGGAGCTGTTTTTT.

The CDR3 nucleotides are TGCGCCAGCAGCCCGGACAGGGTTGATGGCTACACCTTC. Translated: CASSPDRVDGYTF. The chain is built from TRBV5-1 and TRBJ1-2, with TRBD1 matching 8 bases. J lost 6 bases, V lost 4 bases, and 5 bases had no gene match. Per germline, CDR1 SGHRS and CDR2 YFSETQ. The CDR3 totals 13 residues.

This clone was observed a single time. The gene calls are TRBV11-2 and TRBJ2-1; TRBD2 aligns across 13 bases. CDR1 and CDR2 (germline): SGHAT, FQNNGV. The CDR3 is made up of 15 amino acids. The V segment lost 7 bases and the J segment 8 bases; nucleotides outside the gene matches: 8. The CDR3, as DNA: TGTGCCAGCATCGGGACTAGCGGGAAGGTATATGAGCAGTTCTTC. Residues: CASIGTSGKVYEQFF.

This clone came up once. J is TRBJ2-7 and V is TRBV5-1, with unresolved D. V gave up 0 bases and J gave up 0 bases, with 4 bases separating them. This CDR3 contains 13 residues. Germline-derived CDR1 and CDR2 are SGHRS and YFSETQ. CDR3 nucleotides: TGCGCCAGCAGCTTGGTCAGCTCCTACGAGCAGTACTTC. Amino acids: CASSLVSSYEQYF. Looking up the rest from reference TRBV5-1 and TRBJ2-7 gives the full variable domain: KAGVTQTPRYLIKTRGQQVTLSCSPISGHRSVSWYQQTPGQGLQFLFEYFSETQRNKGNFPGRFSGRQFSNSRSEMNVSTLELGDSALYLCASSLVSSYEQYFGPGTRLTVT.

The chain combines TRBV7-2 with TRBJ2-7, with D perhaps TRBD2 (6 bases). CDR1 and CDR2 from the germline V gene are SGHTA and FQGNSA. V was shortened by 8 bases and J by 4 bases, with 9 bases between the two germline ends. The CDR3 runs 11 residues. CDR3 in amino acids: CASAGYYEQYF. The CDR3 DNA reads TGTGCCAGCGCGGGATATTACGAGCAGTACTTC.

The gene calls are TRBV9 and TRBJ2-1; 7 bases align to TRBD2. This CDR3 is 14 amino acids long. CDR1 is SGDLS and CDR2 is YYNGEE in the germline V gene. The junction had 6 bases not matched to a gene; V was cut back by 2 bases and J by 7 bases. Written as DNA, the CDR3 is TGTGCCAGCAGCGTCGAGCAGGGAGGGAATGAGCAGTTCTTC. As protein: CASSVEQGGNEQFF.

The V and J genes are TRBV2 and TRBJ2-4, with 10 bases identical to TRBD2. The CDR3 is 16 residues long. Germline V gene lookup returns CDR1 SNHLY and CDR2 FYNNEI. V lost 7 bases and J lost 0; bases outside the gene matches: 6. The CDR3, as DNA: TGTGCCAGCACCTTAAGACTAGCGGGAGCCAAAAACATTCAGTACTTC. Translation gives CASTLRLAGAKNIQYF.

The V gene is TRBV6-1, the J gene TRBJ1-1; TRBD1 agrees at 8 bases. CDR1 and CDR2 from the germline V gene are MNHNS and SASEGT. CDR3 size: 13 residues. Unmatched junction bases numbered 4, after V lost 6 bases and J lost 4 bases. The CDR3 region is CASRDRAPTEAFF. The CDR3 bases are TGTGCCAGCAGGGACAGGGCCCCCACTGAAGCTTTCTTT.

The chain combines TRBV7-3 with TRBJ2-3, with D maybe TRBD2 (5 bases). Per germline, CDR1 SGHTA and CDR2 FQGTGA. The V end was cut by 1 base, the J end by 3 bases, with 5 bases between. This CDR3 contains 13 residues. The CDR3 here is CASSLRLTDTQYF. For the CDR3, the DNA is TGTGCCAGCAGCTTAAGACTAACAGATACGCAGTATTTT.

Written as DNA, the CDR3 is TGTGCCAGCAGCCCCAGGCGGGGAGAGACCCAGTACTTC. Its protein product is CASSPRRGETQYF. The gene calls are TRBV7-3 and TRBJ2-5; D might be TRBD2 (6 bases). This CDR3 comprises 13 residues. From germline, CDR1 is SGHTA and CDR2 FQGTGA. Trimming took 5 bases from V and 4 from J, leaving 11 bases between them.

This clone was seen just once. The CDR3 DNA follows: TGTGCCACCAGCAGAGGAGGTACAGGGACCGGTCAGCCCCAGCATTTT. Its protein product is CATSRGGTGTGQPQHF. The chain links TRBV15 to TRBJ1-5, with D possibly being TRBD1 (6 bases). The CDR3 contains 16 residues. The V end lost 1 base, the J end lost 6 bases, and 16 bases lay between the germline ends. Germline V gene sequence: CDR1 LNHNV, CDR2 YYDKDF (reference sequence).

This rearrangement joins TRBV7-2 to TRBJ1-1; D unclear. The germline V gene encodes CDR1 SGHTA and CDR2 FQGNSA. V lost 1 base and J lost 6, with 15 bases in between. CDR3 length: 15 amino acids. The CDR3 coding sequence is TGTGCCAGCAGCTTAGATCAGGTCGGGAGTTCTGAAGCTTTCTTT. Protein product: CASSLDQVGSSEAFF. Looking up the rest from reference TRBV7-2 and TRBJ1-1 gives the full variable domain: GAGVSQSPSNKVTEKGKDVELRCDPISGHTALYWYRQSLGQGLEFLIYFQGNSAPDKSGLPSDRFSAERTGGSVSTLTIQRTQQEDSAVYLCASSLDQVGSSEAFFGQGTRLTVV.

CDR3 coding DNA: TGTGCCAGCAGCCAGCTCGGGTATGGCTACACCTTC. Amino acids: CASSQLGYGYTF. The J gene is TRBJ1-2, the V gene TRBV14; no clear D. Trimming cost V 3 bases and J 5 bases, with 7 bases left between them. This CDR3 has 12 residues. The germline gives CDR1 SGHDN, CDR2 FVKESK.

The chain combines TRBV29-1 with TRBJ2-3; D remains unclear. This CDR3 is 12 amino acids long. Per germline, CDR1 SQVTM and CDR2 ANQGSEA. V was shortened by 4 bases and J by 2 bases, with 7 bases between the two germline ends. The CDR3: CSVGAYTDTQYF. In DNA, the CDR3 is TGCAGCGTTGGGGCGTACACAGATACGCAGTATTTT.

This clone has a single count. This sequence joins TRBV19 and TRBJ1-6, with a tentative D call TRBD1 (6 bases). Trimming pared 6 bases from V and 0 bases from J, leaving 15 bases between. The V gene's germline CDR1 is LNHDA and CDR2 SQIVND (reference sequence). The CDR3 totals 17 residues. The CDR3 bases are TGTGCCAGTAGCCTTCTACAGGGATCCTCCTATAATTCACCCCTCCACTTT. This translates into CASSLLQGSSYNSPLHF.

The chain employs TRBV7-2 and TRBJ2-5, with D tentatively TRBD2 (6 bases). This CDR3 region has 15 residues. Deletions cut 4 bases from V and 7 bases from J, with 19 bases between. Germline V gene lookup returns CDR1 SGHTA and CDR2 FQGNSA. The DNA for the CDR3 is TGTGCCAGCAGCTCGTCTTGGATCACCGGGGGGACCCAGTACTTC. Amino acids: CASSSSWITGGTQYF.

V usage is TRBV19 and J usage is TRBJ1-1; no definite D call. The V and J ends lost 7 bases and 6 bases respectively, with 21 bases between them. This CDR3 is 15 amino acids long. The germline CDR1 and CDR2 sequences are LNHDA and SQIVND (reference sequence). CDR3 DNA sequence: TGTGCCAGTACTGACCTAGATAAAACCGGCGCTGAAGCTTTCTTT. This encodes CASTDLDKTGAEAFF. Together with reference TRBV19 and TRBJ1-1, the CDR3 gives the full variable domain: DGGITQSPKYLFRKEGQNVTLSCEQNLNHDAMYWYRQDPGQGLRLIYYSQIVNDFQKGDIAEGYSVSREKKESFPLTVTSAQKNPTAFYLCASTDLDKTGAEAFFGQGTRLTVV.